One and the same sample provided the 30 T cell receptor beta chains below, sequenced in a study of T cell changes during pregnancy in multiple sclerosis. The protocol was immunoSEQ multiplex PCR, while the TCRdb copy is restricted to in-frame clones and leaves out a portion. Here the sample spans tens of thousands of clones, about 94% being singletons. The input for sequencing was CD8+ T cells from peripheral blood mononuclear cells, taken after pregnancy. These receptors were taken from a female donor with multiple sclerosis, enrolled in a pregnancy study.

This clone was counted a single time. The CDR3 DNA is TGTGCCAGCAAAATGAGGTCCGGGGATTATGGCTACACCTTC. Residues: CASKMRSGDYGYTF. The chain has TRBV28 and TRBJ1-2, with D unresolved. This CDR3 has 14 residues. In germline, CDR1 is MDHEN, CDR2 SYDVKM. V was shortened by 7 bases and J by 5 bases, with 17 bases between the two germline ends.

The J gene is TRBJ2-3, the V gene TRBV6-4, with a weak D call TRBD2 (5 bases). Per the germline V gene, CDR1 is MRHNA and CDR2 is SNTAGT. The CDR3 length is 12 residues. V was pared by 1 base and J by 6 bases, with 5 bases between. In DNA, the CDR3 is TGTGCCAGCAGTGACTTAGCGGATACGCAGTATTTT. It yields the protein CASSDLADTQYF.

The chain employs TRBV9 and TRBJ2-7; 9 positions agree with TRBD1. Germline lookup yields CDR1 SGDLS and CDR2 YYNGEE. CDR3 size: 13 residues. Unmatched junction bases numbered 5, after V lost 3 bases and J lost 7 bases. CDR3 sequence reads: CASSAGTGYEQYF. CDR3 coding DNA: TGTGCCAGCAGCGCCGGGACAGGGTATGAGCAGTACTTC.

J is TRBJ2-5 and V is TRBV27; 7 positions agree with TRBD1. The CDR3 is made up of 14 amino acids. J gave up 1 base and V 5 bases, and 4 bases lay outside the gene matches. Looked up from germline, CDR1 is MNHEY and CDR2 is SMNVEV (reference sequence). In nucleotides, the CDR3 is TGTGCCAGCAGTCCCGACAGGGTCCAAGAGACCCAGTACTTC. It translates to CASSPDRVQETQYF.

This chain's CDR3 is CASSWDRGTEAFF. CDR3 nucleotides: TGTGCCAGCAGTTGGGACAGGGGGACTGAAGCTTTCTTT. V gene TRBV6-5 combines with J gene TRBJ1-1; 11 nucleotides align to TRBD1. The junction had 0 bases not matched to a gene; V was cut back by 4 bases and J by 5 bases. This CDR3 has 13 residues. Germline CDR1 is MNHEY and CDR2 is SVGAGI.

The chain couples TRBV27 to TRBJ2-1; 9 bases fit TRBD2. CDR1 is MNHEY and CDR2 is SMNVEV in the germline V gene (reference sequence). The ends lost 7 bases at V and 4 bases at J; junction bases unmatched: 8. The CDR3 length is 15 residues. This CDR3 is CASTRGTSGYNEQFF. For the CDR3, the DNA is TGTGCCAGCACCCGAGGAACTAGCGGGTACAATGAGCAGTTCTTC.

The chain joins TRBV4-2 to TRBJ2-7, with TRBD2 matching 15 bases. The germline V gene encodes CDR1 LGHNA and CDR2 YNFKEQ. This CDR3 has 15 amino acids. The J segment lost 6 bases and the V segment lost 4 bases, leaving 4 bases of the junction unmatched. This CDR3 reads CASSLGLAGGSEQYF. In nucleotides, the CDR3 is TGTGCCAGCAGCCTGGGACTAGCGGGAGGAAGCGAGCAGTACTTC.

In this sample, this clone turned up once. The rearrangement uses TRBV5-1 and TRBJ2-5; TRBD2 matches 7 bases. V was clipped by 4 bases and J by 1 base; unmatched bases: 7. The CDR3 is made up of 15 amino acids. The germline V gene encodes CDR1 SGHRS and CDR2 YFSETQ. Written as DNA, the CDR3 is TGCGCCAGCAGCACGGACGGGAGGATCCAAGAGACCCAGTACTTC. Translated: CASSTDGRIQETQYF. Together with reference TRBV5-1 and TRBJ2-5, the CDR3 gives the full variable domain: KAGVTQTPRYLIKTRGQQVTLSCSPISGHRSVSWYQQTPGQGLQFLFEYFSETQRNKGNFPGRFSGRQFSNSRSEMNVSTLELGDSALYLCASSTDGRIQETQYFGPGTRLLVL.

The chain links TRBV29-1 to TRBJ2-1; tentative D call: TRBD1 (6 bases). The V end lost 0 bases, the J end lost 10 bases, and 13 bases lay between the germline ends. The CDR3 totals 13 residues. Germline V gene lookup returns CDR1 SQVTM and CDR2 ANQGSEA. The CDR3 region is CSVEENRVYEQFF. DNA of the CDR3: TGCAGCGTTGAAGAGAACAGGGTCTACGAGCAGTTCTTC.

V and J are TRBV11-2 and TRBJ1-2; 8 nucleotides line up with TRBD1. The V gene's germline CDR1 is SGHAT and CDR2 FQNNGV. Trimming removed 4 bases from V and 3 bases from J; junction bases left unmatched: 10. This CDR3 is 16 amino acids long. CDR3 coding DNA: TGTGCCAGCAGCTCCCTCAGGGGGCCTCATGACTATGGCTACACCTTC. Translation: CASSSLRGPHDYGYTF.

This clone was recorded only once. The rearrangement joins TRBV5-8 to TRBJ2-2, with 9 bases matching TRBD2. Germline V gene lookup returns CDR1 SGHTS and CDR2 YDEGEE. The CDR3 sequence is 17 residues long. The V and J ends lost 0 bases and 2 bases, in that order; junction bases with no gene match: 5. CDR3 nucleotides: TGTGCCAGCAGCTTGGATGGCGGGAGGGAAAACACCGGGGAGCTGTTTTTT. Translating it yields CASSLDGGRENTGELFF. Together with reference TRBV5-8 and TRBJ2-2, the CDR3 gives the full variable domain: EAGVTQSPTHLIKTRGQQATLRCSPISGHTSVYWYQQALGLGLQFLLWYDEGEERNRGNFPPRFSGRQFPNYSSELNVNALELEDSALYLCASSLDGGRENTGELFFGEGSRLTVL.

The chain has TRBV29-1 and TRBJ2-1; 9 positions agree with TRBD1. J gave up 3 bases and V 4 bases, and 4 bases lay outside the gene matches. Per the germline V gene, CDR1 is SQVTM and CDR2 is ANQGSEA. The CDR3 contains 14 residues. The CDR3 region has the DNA TGCAGCGTTGCAGGGACAGGGATCTACAATGAGCAGTTCTTC. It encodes CSVAGTGIYNEQFF.

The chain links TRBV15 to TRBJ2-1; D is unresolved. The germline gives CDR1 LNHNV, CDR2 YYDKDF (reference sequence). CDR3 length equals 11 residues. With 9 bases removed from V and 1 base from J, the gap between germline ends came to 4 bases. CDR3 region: CATTSYNEQFF. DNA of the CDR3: TGTGCCACAACTTCCTACAATGAGCAGTTCTTC.

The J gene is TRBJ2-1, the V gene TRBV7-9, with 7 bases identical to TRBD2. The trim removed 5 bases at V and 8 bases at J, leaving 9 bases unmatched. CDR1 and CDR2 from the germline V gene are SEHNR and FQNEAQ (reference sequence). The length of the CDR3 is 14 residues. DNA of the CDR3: TGTGCCAGCAGCCCCCGAGCGGGATTGGATGAGCAGTTCTTC. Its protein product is CASSPRAGLDEQFF.

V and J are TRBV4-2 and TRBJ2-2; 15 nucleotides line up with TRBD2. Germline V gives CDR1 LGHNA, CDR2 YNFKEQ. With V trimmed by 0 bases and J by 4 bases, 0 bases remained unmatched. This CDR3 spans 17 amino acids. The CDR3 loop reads CASSQEGLAGGTGELFF. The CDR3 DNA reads TGTGCCAGCAGCCAAGAGGGACTAGCGGGGGGCACCGGGGAGCTGTTTTTT.

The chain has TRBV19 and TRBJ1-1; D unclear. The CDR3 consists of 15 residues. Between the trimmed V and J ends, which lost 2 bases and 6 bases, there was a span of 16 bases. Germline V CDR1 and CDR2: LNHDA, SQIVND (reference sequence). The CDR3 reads CASSITATLGPEAFF. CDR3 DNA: TGTGCCAGTAGTATAACCGCTACTCTGGGCCCTGAAGCTTTCTTT.

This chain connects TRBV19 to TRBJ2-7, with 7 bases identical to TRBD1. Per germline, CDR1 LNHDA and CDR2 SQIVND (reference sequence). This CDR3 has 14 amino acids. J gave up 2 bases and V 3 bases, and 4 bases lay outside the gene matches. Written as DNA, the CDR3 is TGTGCCAGTAGTATGGGAACAGGGGCCTACGAGCAGTACTTC. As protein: CASSMGTGAYEQYF.

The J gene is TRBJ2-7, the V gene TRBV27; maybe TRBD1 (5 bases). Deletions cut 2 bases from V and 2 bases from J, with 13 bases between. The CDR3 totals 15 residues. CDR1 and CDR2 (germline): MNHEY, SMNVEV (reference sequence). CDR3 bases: TGTGCCAGCAGTTTAACGACAGATAGAGCCTACGAGCAGTACTTC. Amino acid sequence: CASSLTTDRAYEQYF.

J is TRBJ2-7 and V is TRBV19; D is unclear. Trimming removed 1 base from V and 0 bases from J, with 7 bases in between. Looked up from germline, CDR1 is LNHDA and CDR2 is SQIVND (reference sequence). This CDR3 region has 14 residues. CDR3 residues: CASSIGSSSYEQYF. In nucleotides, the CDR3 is TGTGCCAGTAGTATAGGTTCTTCCTCCTACGAGCAGTACTTC. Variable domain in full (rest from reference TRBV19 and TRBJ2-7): DGGITQSPKYLFRKEGQNVTLSCEQNLNHDAMYWYRQDPGQGLRLIYYSQIVNDFQKGDIAEGYSVSREKKESFPLTVTSAQKNPTAFYLCASSIGSSSYEQYFGPGTRLTVT.

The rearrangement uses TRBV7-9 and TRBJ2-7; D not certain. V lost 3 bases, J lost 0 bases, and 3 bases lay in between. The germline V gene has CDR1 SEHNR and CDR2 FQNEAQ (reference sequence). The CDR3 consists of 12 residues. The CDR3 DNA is TGTGCCAGCAGCTTCGGCTCCTACGAGCAGTACTTC. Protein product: CASSFGSYEQYF. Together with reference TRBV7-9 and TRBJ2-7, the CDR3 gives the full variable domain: DTGVSQNPRHKITKRGQNVTFRCDPISEHNRLYWYRQTLGQGPEFLTYFQNEAQLEKSRLLSDRFSAERPKGSFSTLEIQRTEQGDSAMYLCASSFGSYEQYFGPGTRLTVT.

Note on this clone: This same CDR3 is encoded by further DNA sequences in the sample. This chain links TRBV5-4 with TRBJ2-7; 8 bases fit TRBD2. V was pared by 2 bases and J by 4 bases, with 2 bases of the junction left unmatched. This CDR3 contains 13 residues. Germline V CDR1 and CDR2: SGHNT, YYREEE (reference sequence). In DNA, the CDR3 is TGTGCCAGCAGCTTCAGCGGGAGTTACGAGCAGTACTTC. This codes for CASSFSGSYEQYF.

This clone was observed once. Here the CDR3 reads CAWSAYGQGYQPQHF. The CDR3 DNA follows: TGTGCCTGGAGTGCCTACGGACAGGGGTATCAGCCCCAGCATTTT. The chain joins TRBV30 to TRBJ1-5; 9 bases fit TRBD1. This CDR3 is 15 amino acids long. CDR1 and CDR2 from the germline V gene are GTSNPN and SVGIG (reference sequence). J gave up 5 bases and V 1 base, and 6 bases lay outside the gene matches.

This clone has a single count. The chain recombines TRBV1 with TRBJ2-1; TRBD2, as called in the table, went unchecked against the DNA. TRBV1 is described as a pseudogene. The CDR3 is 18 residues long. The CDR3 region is CTSSQLRVRTSGDNEQFF. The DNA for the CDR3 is TGCACCAGCAGCCAATTAAGGGTCCGGACTAGCGGAGACAATGAGCAGTTCTTC.

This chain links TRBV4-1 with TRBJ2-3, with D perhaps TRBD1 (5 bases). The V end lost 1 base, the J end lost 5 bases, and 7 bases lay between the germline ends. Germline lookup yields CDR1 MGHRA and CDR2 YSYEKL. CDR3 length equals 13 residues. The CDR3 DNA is TGCGCCAGCAGCCAAGTGGGGCTAGATACGCAGTATTTT. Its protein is CASSQVGLDTQYF.

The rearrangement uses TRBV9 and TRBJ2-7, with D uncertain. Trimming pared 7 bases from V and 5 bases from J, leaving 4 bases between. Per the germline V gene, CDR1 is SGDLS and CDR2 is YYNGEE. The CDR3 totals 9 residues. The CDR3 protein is CASGHEQYF. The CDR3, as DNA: TGTGCCAGCGGCCACGAGCAGTACTTC.

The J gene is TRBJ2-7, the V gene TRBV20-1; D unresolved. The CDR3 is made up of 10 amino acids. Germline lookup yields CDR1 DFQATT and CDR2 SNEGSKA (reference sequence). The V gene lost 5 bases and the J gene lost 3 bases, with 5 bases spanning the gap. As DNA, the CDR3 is TGCAGTGCTGGCTTCTACGAGCAGTACTTC. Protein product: CSAGFYEQYF.

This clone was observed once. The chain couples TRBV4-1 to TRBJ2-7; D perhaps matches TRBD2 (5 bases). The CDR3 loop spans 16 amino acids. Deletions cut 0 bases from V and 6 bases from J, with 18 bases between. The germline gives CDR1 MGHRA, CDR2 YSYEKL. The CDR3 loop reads CASSQDHGVGYGEQYF. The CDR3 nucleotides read TGCGCCAGCAGCCAAGACCACGGGGTGGGGTACGGCGAGCAGTACTTC.

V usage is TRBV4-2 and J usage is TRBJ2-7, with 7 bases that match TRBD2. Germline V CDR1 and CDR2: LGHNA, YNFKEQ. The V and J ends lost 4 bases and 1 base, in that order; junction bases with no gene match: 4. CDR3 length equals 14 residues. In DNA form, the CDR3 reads TGTGCCAGCAGCCCGGCCGGGGGGTCCTACGAGCAGTACTTC. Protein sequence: CASSPAGGSYEQYF.

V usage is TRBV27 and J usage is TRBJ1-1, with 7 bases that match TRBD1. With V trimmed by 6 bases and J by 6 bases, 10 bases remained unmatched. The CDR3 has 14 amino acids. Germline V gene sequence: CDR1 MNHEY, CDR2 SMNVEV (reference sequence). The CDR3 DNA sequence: TGTGCCAGCAGCCTGACAGGGCCGGGGGCTGAAGCTTTCTTT. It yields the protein CASSLTGPGAEAFF.

The CDR3 here is CASSQSGGQAWSNQPQHF. DNA of the CDR3: TGCGCCAGCAGTCAATCGGGGGGACAGGCCTGGAGCAATCAGCCCCAGCATTTT. The chain recombines TRBV23-1 with TRBJ1-5, with TRBD1 identical over 8 bases. TRBV23-1 is known as an ORF, though its function is uncertain. There are 18 residues in the CDR3. V lost 0 bases to trimming and J lost 1 base; unmatched junction nucleotides: 8.